This T cell receptor (beta chain) was sequenced in a study of spatial heterogeneity in lung cancer (dated by TCRdb to the late 2010s). Study-level background: The donors were more than 65 patients from the lung TRACERx cohort who had early-stage, untreated non-small cell lung cancer. Follow-up PBMC samples were sequenced whenever available, with the median time to follow-up being 2 to 3 years after resection. Beta-chain transcripts were consistently detected in greater numbers than alpha-chain transcripts, which likely reflects a higher abundance of beta-chain transcripts. In the raw uncorrected reads, each unique combination of TCR and UMI appeared on average more than ten times. In non-small cell lung cancer, the study made a quantitative comparison of TCR alpha and beta repertoires among multiple tumor regions, matched nontumor lung and blood. The study linked features of the TCR repertoire to counts of nonsynonymous mutations, which were determined by whole-exome sequencing of tumor tissue. At surgery, hundreds of tumor regions, around 64 matched nontumor lung samples and 56 PBMC samples were TCR-sequenced for both alpha and beta chains.

Here is what the overall study found, with its caveats: Ubiquitous expanded tumor TCRs were detected in blood more often at tumor resection than at routine follow-up. Confirming at a functional level the hypothesis that regional TCRs recognize regional mutations was considered to require additional single-cell paired TCR alpha and beta sequencing. Only roughly 15 patients were included in the comparisons of baseline and follow-up blood repertoires.

Trimming costs V 4 bases and J 10 bases, and their ends lie 13 bases apart. CDR1 ENHRY and CDR2 SYGVKD were looked up in the germline V gene. Including the terminal cysteine and phenylalanine, the CDR3 comprises 12 residues. Here the CDR3 DNA is all that survives: 36 bases in frame from base 1. The time point label corresponds to: blood at routine non-recurrence follow-up after resection. Without any cell sorting, TCR sequencing was performed on whole RNA extracted either from tumor and nontumor lung tissue or from cryopreserved PBMC samples. Only patients with enough RNA available from two or more tumor regions were chosen for TCR sequencing. The method behind the library was 5' RACE. The instrument was a NextSeq 500. The TCR library protocol attached a unique molecular identifier to each TCR cDNA molecule to allow correction of PCR and sequencing errors. The paper's processing steps were these. Decombinator tools were used for TCR identification, UMI-based error correction and CDR3 extraction. Expanded TCRs were defined as those above a frequency of 2 per 1,000, corresponding to the top 1% of the tumor frequency distribution. Renyi diversity was calculated using the R vegan package after each repertoire was subsampled 100 times to 5,000 TCRs. CDR3 similarity networks were built from amino acid triplet string-kernel similarity, with CDR3s being connected when pairwise similarity was above 0.82. In-frame beta chains were kept once TCRdb had trimmed the public reads at Q25 with fastp and called clones with MiXCR. Rows are combined by CDR3 protein, so each entry shows the most common genes and DNA. What appears here as the V and J calls and clone size reflects TCRdb's work, not the paper's. Across this sample there are 8,500 to 14,000 distinct CDR3 sequences, with over 9% seen only once. The ten largest clonotypes hold less than 40% of the sample.

Ten or more counts support this clonotype. Its antigen remains unidentified. There are no base qualities to consult, and no much larger clone falls within one base. The source was PBMCs, collected at follow-up. The source is a female donor with early-stage non-small cell lung cancer. The rearranged segments are TRBV10-3 and TRBJ1-1; matching of 5 bases hints at TRBD1 as the D gene. The CDR3 protein sequence reads: CAISGGTEGAFF. The nucleotide sequence reads as follows: TGTGCCATCAGTGGGGGGACGGAGGGAGCTTTCTTT.